The 5 T cell receptor beta chains listed next were all sequenced from one sample in a study of OX40 agonist ivuxolimab in advanced cancers. Produced via immunoSEQ multiplex PCR; TCRdb's table is partial and in-frame only. The sample consists of under 90,000 clones, 83% of them appearing once. The starting material was CD4+ or CD8+ T cells sorted from blood, obtained in a trial of the OX40 agonist ivuxolimab. These receptors were obtained from an adult with an advanced solid tumor such as melanoma, head and neck, liver or kidney cancer.

This clone was found a few times. This sequence joins TRBV28 and TRBJ2-5; D perhaps matches TRBD1 (6 bases). CDR1 MDHEN and CDR2 SYDVKM come from the germline V gene. The CDR3 is made up of 14 amino acids. The V end was cut by 7 bases, the J end by 4 bases, with 16 bases between. CDR3 loop: CASTPGWGRETQYF. The CDR3 DNA is TGTGCCAGCACCCCCGGTTGGGGGCGAGAGACCCAGTACTTC.

This chain links TRBV18 with TRBJ1-5; no definite D call. Trimming pared 3 bases from V and 6 bases from J, leaving 6 bases between. Germline V CDR1 and CDR2: KGHSH, LQKENI. The CDR3 has 12 amino acids. The DNA of the CDR3 is TGTGCCAGCTCACCGGGTGGTCAGCCCCAGCATTTT. The encoded protein is CASSPGGQPQHF.

Comment on this clone: At one end, the junction sequence differs from germline, possibly due to a read error. The sample carries other DNA sequences with the same CDR3. This rearrangement joins TRBV11-3 to TRBJ1-2; 7 nucleotides align to TRBD1. Germline V gene lookup returns CDR1 SGHNT and CDR2 YENEEA. The CDR3 contains 14 residues. The CDR3 bases are TGTGCCAGCAGCTTACCCCGACAGGGCTATGGCTACACTTTC. Its protein product is CASSLPRQGYGYTF.

The J gene is TRBJ1-1, the V gene TRBV5-1, with D perhaps matching TRBD1 (6 bases). Trimming took off 1 base at V and 1 base at J, with 11 bases between the two ends. From germline, CDR1 is SGHRS and CDR2 YFSETQ. This CDR3 is built from 15 residues. The CDR3 here is CASSLTPGQNTEAFF. CDR3 nucleotide sequence: TGCGCCAGCAGCTTGACCCCGGGACAGAACACTGAAGCTTTCTTT.

The rearrangement joins TRBV6-1 to TRBJ2-7; 8 bases are a match to TRBD2. Germline V gene lookup returns CDR1 MNHNS and CDR2 SASEGT. The V and J ends lost 1 base and 3 bases, in that order; junction bases with no gene match: 5. This CDR3 is built from 15 residues. CDR3 sequence (DNA): TGTGCCAGCAGTGAAGGGACTAGCAGACTCTACGAGCAGTACTTC. Translating it yields CASSEGTSRLYEQYF.